The 13 T cell receptor beta chains below all came from one sample that was sequenced in a study of graft-versus-host responses after intestinal transplantation. Data came from immunoSEQ multiplex PCR; TCRdb stores just in-frame clones and leaves some out. The repertoire holds about 25,000 clones, approximately 40% seen once, with 0.65% to 0.8% in the top ten. This specimen was alloreactive CD4+ T cells from a mixed lymphocyte reaction culture, taken before intestinal transplant. Subset meaning: CFSE-low proliferating T cells sorted from approximately 6-day pre-transplant mixed lymphocyte reaction (GvH or HvG direction). The receptor set was obtained from a human patient who received an intestinal transplant.

The sample holds a few counts of this clone. V gene TRBV2 combines with J gene TRBJ2-2, with 7 bases aligning to TRBD1. Trimming removed 1 base from V and 6 bases from J; junction bases left unmatched: 8. Germline CDR1 SNHLY, CDR2 FYNNEI. This CDR3 region has 16 residues. The CDR3 region has the DNA TGTGCCAGCAGTGAAGAAATGGGGACAGTCGCCGGGGAGCTGTTTTTT. It specifies CASSEEMGTVAGELFF.

The chain is built from TRBV18 and TRBJ2-7, with 9 nucleotides matching TRBD1. Per germline, CDR1 KGHSH and CDR2 LQKENI. The V gene end was trimmed by 2 bases and the J gene end by 3 bases; junction bases not matched to a gene: 5. The CDR3 sequence is 15 residues long. The CDR3 spells CASSPGTGMSYEQYF. The CDR3 DNA is TGTGCCAGCTCACCAGGGACAGGGATGAGCTACGAGCAGTACTTC.

V gene TRBV5-1 combines with J gene TRBJ2-1; D unresolved. Trimming removed 0 bases at V and 0 bases at J, with 4 bases between. Germline CDR1 reads SGHRS; CDR2 reads YFSETQ. The CDR3 contains 14 residues. CDR3: CASSLVYSYNEQFF. The CDR3 DNA reads as TGCGCCAGCAGCTTGGTATACTCCTACAATGAGCAGTTCTTC.

The genes are TRBV7-8 and TRBJ2-3, with 16 bases aligning to TRBD2. V was pared by 0 bases and J by 2 bases, with 2 bases of the junction left unmatched. The germline CDR1 and CDR2 sequences are SGHVS and FQNEAQ. The CDR3 length is 18 residues. CDR3: CASSLAGLAGGATDTQYF. The CDR3 DNA reads TGTGCCAGCAGCTTAGCGGGACTAGCGGGGGGGGCCACAGATACGCAGTATTTT.

This clone is labeled as medium-sized. This rearrangement joins TRBV6-5 to TRBJ1-3, with D possibly matching TRBD1 (6 bases). Trimming cost V 6 bases and J 2 bases, with 11 bases left between them. Germline lookup yields CDR1 MNHEY and CDR2 SVGAGI. The CDR3 has 14 residues. CDR3 DNA: TGTGCCAGCAGAACCGGGACACCTGGAAACACCATATATTTT. Translation gives CASRTGTPGNTIYF.

This clone showed up just a few times. The rearrangement uses TRBV5-1 and TRBJ1-3; D is possibly TRBD1 (5 bases). CDR3 length: 15 amino acids. V shed 4 bases and J shed 4 bases, with 15 bases lying between them. Germline CDR1 is SGHRS and CDR2 is YFSETQ. The CDR3 sequence: CASSGAGTTGNTIYF. The CDR3 DNA follows: TGCGCCAGCAGCGGGGCAGGGACTACAGGAAACACCATATATTTT.

This chain joins TRBV21-1 and TRBJ2-1; the table's D call of TRBD2 was not tested on the DNA. TRBV21-1 has pseudogene status. This CDR3 has 20 residues. CDR3 protein: CASSKYNRPTSGNSYNEQFF. CDR3 sequence (DNA): TGTGCCAGCAGCAAATATAACCGTCCGACTAGCGGAAACTCCTACAATGAGCAGTTCTTC.

The chain links TRBV7-9 to TRBJ1-5, with D maybe TRBD1 (6 bases). This CDR3 is 16 amino acids long. Deletions cut 3 bases from V and 4 bases from J, with 16 bases between. Per the germline V gene, CDR1 is SEHNR and CDR2 is FQNEAQ (reference sequence). CDR3: CASSLGAIGVNQPQHF. CDR3 DNA sequence: TGTGCCAGCAGCTTGGGGGCTATAGGGGTGAATCAGCCCCAGCATTTT.

The V and J genes are TRBV29-1 and TRBJ2-1; D uncertain. With 2 bases removed from V and 1 base from J, the gap between germline ends came to 15 bases. This CDR3 is built from 16 residues. Germline V lookup: CDR1 SQVTM, CDR2 ANQGSEA. The CDR3 nucleotides are TGCAGCGTTGAACCCCGGTACCTACCTTCCTACAATGAGCAGTTCTTC. Its protein product is CSVEPRYLPSYNEQFF.

The chain combines TRBV25-1 with TRBJ1-2; TRBD1 matches 9 bases. Per the germline V gene, CDR1 is MGHDK and CDR2 is SYGVNS. V trimming: 8 bases; J trimming: 5 bases; junction bases outside the gene matches: 12. CDR3 length equals 15 residues. CDR3 sequence: CASGDPNRGLYGYTF. In DNA, the CDR3 is TGTGCCAGCGGAGATCCGAACAGGGGGCTATATGGCTACACCTTC.

This chain uses TRBV9 with TRBJ2-5; D might be TRBD2 (6 bases). The CDR3 covers 16 residues. Germline V gene data show CDR1 as SGDLS and CDR2 as YYNGEE. The V end was cut by 0 bases, the J end by 2 bases, with 14 bases between. Written as DNA, the CDR3 is TGTGCCAGCAGCGTAGAACCAACGGGGGTGCAAGAGACCCAGTACTTC. Translation: CASSVEPTGVQETQYF. The full variable domain, with the rest looked up from reference TRBV9 and TRBJ2-5, is DSGVTQTPKHLITATGQRVTLRCSPRSGDLSVYWYQQSLDQGLQFLIQYYNGEERAKGNILERFSAQQFPDLHSELNLSSLELGDSALYFCASSVEPTGVQETQYFGPGTRLLVL.

The chain uses TRBV9 and TRBJ2-3; D remains unclear. Germline V gives CDR1 SGDLS, CDR2 YYNGEE. The CDR3 runs 12 residues. V was shortened by 4 bases and J by 1 base, with 4 bases between the two germline ends. CDR3 loop: CASSPGTDTQYF. The CDR3 DNA reads as TGTGCCAGCAGCCCCGGCACAGATACGCAGTATTTT. The complete variable domain, with remaining parts taken from reference TRBV9 and TRBJ2-3, reads DSGVTQTPKHLITATGQRVTLRCSPRSGDLSVYWYQQSLDQGLQFLIQYYNGEERAKGNILERFSAQQFPDLHSELNLSSLELGDSALYFCASSPGTDTQYFGPGTRLTVL.

CDR3 sequence (DNA): TGCGCCAGCAGCTTGGGGCCGGGAGGGGGATACGAGCAGTACTTC. It translates to CASSLGPGGGYEQYF. This chain connects TRBV5-1 to TRBJ2-7, with TRBD2 matching 8 bases. CDR1 is SGHRS, CDR2 YFSETQ, per germline. CDR3 size: 15 residues. V lost 0 bases and J lost 4; bases outside the gene matches: 6.